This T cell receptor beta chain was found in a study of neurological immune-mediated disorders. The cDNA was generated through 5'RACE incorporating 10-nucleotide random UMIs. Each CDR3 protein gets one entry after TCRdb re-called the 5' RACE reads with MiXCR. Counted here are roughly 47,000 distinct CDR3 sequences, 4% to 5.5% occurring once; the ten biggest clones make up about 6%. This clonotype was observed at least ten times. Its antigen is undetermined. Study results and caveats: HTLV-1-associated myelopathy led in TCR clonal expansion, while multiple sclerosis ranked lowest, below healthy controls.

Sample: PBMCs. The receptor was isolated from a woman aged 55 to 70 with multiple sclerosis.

CDR3 sequence: CSTFGRGANYEQYF. CDR3 nucleotides: TGCAGTACCTTTGGAAGGGGGGCGAATTACGAGCAGTACTTC. This chain links TRBV20-1 with TRBJ2-7; D assignment may be TRBD1 or TRBD2 (6 bases each). Germline V CDR1 and CDR2: DFQATT, SNEGSKA (reference sequence). The CDR3 is 14 residues long. V lost 8 bases, J lost 4 bases, and 21 bases lay in between.